Reported below is one T cell receptor (beta chain). Other DNA sequences in this sample translate to the same CDR3. This sample is drawn from a study of blood T cell repertoires in COVID-19. On the study more broadly: Samples came from the United States, Italy and Spain, spanning acute and convalescent COVID-19. From T cells, B-cell-depleted T cells, or PBMCs came the material, which was cDNA or gDNA.

Authors' processing steps: Researchers report that nucleated cell counts were estimated from reference gene primer amplification. The table came from immunoSEQ multiplex PCR; TCRdb's copy has only in-frame clones and leaves some out. V, J and clone size derive from that table, while D and trimming were established from the DNA sequence. The table shows 55,000 to 75,000 clones, with more than 75% occurring only once. Germline CDR1 is LGHNA and CDR2 is YSLEER. The CDR3 runs to 13 residues. The V and J ends lost 4 bases and 1 base respectively, with 7 bases between them. The V call is TRBV4-3, the J call TRBJ1-1; D gene ambiguous. This sequence originates from a human donor in a cohort sampled during active COVID-19. The specimen was peripheral blood. In nucleotides, the CDR3 is TGCGCCAGCAGCCGTACGGGGAACACTGAAGCTTTCTTT. This codes for CASSRTGNTEAFF.